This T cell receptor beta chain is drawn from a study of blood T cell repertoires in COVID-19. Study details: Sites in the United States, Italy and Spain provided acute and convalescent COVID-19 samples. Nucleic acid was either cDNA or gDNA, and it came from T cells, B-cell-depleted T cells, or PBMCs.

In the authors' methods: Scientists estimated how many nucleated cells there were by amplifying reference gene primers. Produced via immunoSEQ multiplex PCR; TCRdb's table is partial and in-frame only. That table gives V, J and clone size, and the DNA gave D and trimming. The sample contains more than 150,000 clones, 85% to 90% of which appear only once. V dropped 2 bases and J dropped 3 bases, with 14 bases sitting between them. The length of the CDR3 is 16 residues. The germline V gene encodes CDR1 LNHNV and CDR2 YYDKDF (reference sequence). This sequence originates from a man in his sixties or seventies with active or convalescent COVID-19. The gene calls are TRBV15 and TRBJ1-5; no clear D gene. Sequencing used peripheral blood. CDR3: CATSRLGERPNQPQHF. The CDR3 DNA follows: TGTGCCACCAGCAGATTAGGAGAAAGGCCCAATCAGCCCCAGCATTTT.